This entry lists 7 T cell receptor beta chains sequenced from one sample in a study of low-dose radiotherapy and immunotherapy resistance in tumors. Covering alpha and beta chains, TRAV- and TRBV-specific primers were used for the first-strand cDNA. A roughly 20-cycle PCR with a constant-region primer and V-primer adapter amplified TCRs. One entry per CDR3 protein results from TCRdb running MiXCR on the reads. This table holds about 9,600 distinct CDR3 sequences, approximately 72% found once. These receptors were obtained from a human donor with advanced metastatic prostate, ovarian, gallbladder or colorectal cancer (not recorded which). This table probably holds off-target reads from a library built for another chain.

This sequence joins TRBV4-2 and TRBJ2-3, with D tentatively TRBD1 (5 bases). Trimming stripped 0 bases from V and 3 bases from J, with 10 bases between. CDR1 and CDR2 (germline): LGHNA, YNFKEQ. The CDR3 contains 15 residues. The CDR3 loop reads CASSQDYQGTDTQYF. As DNA, the CDR3 is TGTGCCAGCAGCCAAGATTATCAGGGAACAGATACGCAGTATTTT.

The chain has TRBV5-4 and TRBJ2-7, with 11 bases that match TRBD2. CDR1 SGHNT and CDR2 YYREEE come from the germline V gene (reference sequence). The CDR3 loop spans 15 amino acids. J lost 1 base, V lost 4 bases, and 4 bases had no gene match. The CDR3 nucleotides are TGTGCCAGCAGCCCGGGACTAGCGGCTTCCTACGAGCAGTACTTC. Its protein product is CASSPGLAASYEQYF.

The CDR3 sequence: CASSRHSGDAGELFF. For the CDR3, the DNA is TGTGCCAGCAGCCGCCATTCGGGGGATGCCGGGGAGCTGTTTTTT. V and J are TRBV4-2 and TRBJ2-2, with D possibly TRBD2 on 6 matching bases. The ends were cut back, 4 bases at V and 6 bases at J, with 15 bases in the middle. The germline V gene encodes CDR1 LGHNA and CDR2 YNFKEQ. The CDR3 runs 15 residues.

This clonotype is medium-sized. The gene calls are TRBV29-1 and TRBJ2-1; 16 bases match TRBD2. The germline V gene encodes CDR1 SQVTM and CDR2 ANQGSEA. CDR3 length: 14 amino acids. Trimming cost V 4 bases and J 7 bases; bases outside gene matches: 1. The chain's CDR3 is CSVGGLAGGNEQFF. DNA of the CDR3: TGCAGCGTTGGGGGACTAGCGGGAGGGAATGAGCAGTTCTTC.

The J gene is TRBJ1-1, the V gene TRBV29-1, with D perhaps matching TRBD1 (5 bases). The CDR3 runs to 13 residues. V was clipped by 6 bases and J by 4 bases, with 15 bases between them. The V gene's germline CDR1 is SQVTM and CDR2 ANQGSEA. DNA of the CDR3: TGCAGCGTGGACCGGGACGCAGGCACTGAAGCTTTCTTT. Translated: CSVDRDAGTEAFF. The full variable domain, its missing parts supplied by reference TRBV29-1 and TRBJ1-1, is SAVISQKPSRDICQRGTSLTIQCQVDSQVTMMFWYRQQPGQSLTLIATANQGSEATYESGFVIDKFPISRPNLTFSTLTVSNMSPEDSSIYLCSVDRDAGTEAFFGQGTRLTVV.

The CDR3 sequence: CSVGQGYQPQHF. For the CDR3, the DNA is TGCAGTGTAGGACAGGGTTATCAGCCCCAGCATTTT. The chain joins TRBV20-1 to TRBJ1-5, with 8 positions matching TRBD1. This CDR3 region has 12 residues. Germline V gene lookup returns CDR1 DFQATT and CDR2 SNEGSKA (reference sequence). The V and J ends lost 7 bases and 5 bases, in that order; junction bases with no gene match: 4.

The V gene is TRBV28, the J gene TRBJ1-4; 9 bases match TRBD1. Germline V gene sequence: CDR1 MDHEN, CDR2 SYDVKM. V gave up 5 bases and J gave up 0 bases; unmatched junction bases: 10. CDR3 length: 18 amino acids. The DNA for the CDR3 is TGTGCCAGCAGTACACAGGGGGCCCTTTTTGCAACTAATGAAAAACTGTTTTTT. Encoded protein: CASSTQGALFATNEKLFF.